This T cell receptor beta chain was captured in a study of blood T cell repertoires in COVID-19. Study information: Collection of acute and convalescent COVID-19 samples took place in the United States, Italy and Spain. PBMCs, B-cell-depleted T cells, or T cells were the source of the cDNA or gDNA that made up the material.

Seattle's cohort entered during active infection and was followed longitudinally. Between the trimmed V and J ends, which lost 4 bases and 2 bases, there was a span of 8 bases. The CDR3 is 13 amino acids. Germline V gene sequence: CDR1 SGHTA, CDR2 FQGTGA. Original analysis: For nucleated cells, counts were estimated from reference gene primer amplification. TCRdb keeps only in-frame clones here, not all; method: immunoSEQ multiplex PCR. That table is the source of V, J and clone size, and D and trimming were worked out from the DNA. Counted here are fewer than 350,000 clones, around 90% occurring once; the ten biggest clones make up roughly 6.8%.

Material: peripheral blood. This sequence originates from a woman in her 30s with COVID-19, enrolled during active disease. The V and J genes are TRBV7-3 and TRBJ1-1, with D possibly TRBD1 on 6 matching bases. This chain's CDR3 is CASSWDKNTEAFF. The CDR3 DNA is TGTGCCAGCAGCTGGGACAAAAACACTGAAGCTTTCTTT.